This T cell receptor (beta chain) originates from a study of CD8+ T cells in alopecia areata. Sequencing relied on a cDNA template that was reverse transcribed from extracted RNA. The method was immunoSEQ multiplex PCR; TCRdb's version includes in-frame clones alone and lacks a portion of them. The data contain about 200,000 clones, around 62% of them seen just once; the ten biggest clones take up over 0.4%. CDR3 length: 14 amino acids. After removal of 3 bases from V and 5 bases from J, the junction contained 7 bases not matched to a gene. Germline CDR1 reads KGHSH; CDR2 reads LQKENI. This rearrangement joins TRBV18 to TRBJ2-7; TRBD2 aligns across 7 bases. The receptor was isolated from a human donor with alopecia areata. Sample: CD4+ T cells sorted from blood, taken at week 0. As DNA, the CDR3 is TGTGCCAGCTCACCCTTTGGCGGGAGCGACGAGCAGTACTTC. Amino acids: CASSPFGGSDEQYF.